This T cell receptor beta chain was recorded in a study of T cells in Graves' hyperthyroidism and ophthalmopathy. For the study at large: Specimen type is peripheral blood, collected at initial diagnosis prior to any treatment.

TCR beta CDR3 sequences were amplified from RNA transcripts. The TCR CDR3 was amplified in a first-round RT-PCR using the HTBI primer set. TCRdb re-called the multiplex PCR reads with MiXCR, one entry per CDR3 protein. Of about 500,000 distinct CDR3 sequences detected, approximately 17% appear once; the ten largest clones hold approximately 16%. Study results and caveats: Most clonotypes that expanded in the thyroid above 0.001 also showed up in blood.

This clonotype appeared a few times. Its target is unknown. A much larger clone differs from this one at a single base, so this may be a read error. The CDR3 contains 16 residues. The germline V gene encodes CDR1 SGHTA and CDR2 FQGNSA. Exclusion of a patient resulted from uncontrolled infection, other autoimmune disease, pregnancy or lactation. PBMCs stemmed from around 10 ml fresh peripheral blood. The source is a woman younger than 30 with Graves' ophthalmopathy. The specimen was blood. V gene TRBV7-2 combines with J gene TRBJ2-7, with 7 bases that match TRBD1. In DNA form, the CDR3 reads TGTGCCAGCAACTTAGCGTCAGGGACAGAGGCCTACGAGCAGTACTTC. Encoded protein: CASNLASGTEAYEQYF. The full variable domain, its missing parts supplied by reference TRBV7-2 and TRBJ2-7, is GAGVSQSPSNKVTEKGKDVELRCDPISGHTALYWYRQSLGQGLEFLIYFQGNSAPDKSGLPSDRFSAERTGGSVSTLTIQRTQQEDSAVYLCASNLASGTEAYEQYFGPGTRLTVT.